This T cell receptor beta chain is drawn from a study of cytomegalovirus exposure and HLA in healthy donors (dated by TCRdb to 2016 to 2017). For the study in its entirety: An earlier analysis of 550 to 700 of the donors reported roughly 300 Gb of sequence data and 100 million to 140 million unique TCR beta sequences from about 200 million T cells. Donor age, sex, ethnicity and CMV serostatus were compiled together with the repertoire data. Along with the 666-subject first cohort, a separate validation cohort of around 120 different subjects was used. Roughly 5 DR-DQ haplotypes were handled as single units for association and clustering, since linkage in the cohort was strong. To study patterns of TCR occurrence, a later analysis re-analyzed previously published TCR beta repertoires from 500 to 850 donors and added high-resolution HLA genotyping. A later genetic analysis took genome-wide SNP genotypes for about 60% of the roughly 670 donors and used that subset as a discovery cohort. The study aimed to test whether cataloging public T cell receptors could reveal signatures of past pathogen exposure. An earlier analysis of 500 to 750 of the donors applied high-throughput TCR beta sequencing to assess whether each TCR beta V gene segment acted as functional or pseudogenic. The T cell repertoires of 670 or so subjects were profiled by immunosequencing and related to cytomegalovirus serostatus. HLA typing covered class I and class II loci at four-digit resolution. Rather than drawing on any new phenotypic data, the later analysis identified candidate immune exposures from TCR beta sequences and the way those sequences occurred across donors. The number of donors typed differed by locus, with roughly 620-630 for A, B, C, DRB1 and DQB1, approximately 500 for DQA1, 600 to 610 for DPA1, and some 450 for DPB1. Every discovery cohort repertoire had been produced on one sequencing platform. About 280 gigabases of sequencing data and about 92 million unique TCR sequences made up an early release that covered several hundred HLA-typed donors. Among the approximately 420 genotyped donors, about 85% belonged to the genetic ancestry cluster associated with self-reported Caucasian donors. To predict cytomegalovirus infection status, the study brought together high-throughput TCR immunosequencing, statistical association of individual TCRs with disease status, and machine learning. Among a few hundred genotyped donors of the cohort, an average of around 240,000 unique TCR beta nucleotide sequences were sequenced per donor, roughly a sixth of them non-productive. Overall results and qualifications from the work: In the study, some 180 TCR beta chains were listed as associated with cytomegalovirus. An association between a missense DCLRE1C variant and V-gene and J-gene trimming of TCR beta chains was found in a later genetic analysis and replicated in an independent cohort. In a later analysis, TCR association rates were found to vary across HLA loci, with the most associated TCRs seen for DRB1 alleles and the fewest for HLA-C alleles. The presence/absence analyses assumed that sequencing depth was roughly uniform across donors, and that assumption may not be true. Cytomegalovirus status was reported to be diagnosed by the classifier with high specificity and sensitivity in both the original and validation cohorts. Some IMGT-functional V segments, including TRBV6-2 and TRBV6-3, could not be told apart with the 87-base-pair reads, so those segments were excluded. Linkage disequilibrium might explain the correlated functional status among segregating V segments, but an unknown experimental factor could not be ruled out. In this cohort, only TCR beta chains were sequenced, and detectable features were limited by the absence of alpha or paired-chain data. According to the authors, the approach could potentially be generalized to other disease states and immunological phenotypes. The earlier analysis of a few hundred of the donors excluded fewer than 20 rarely observed V segments, including chromosome 9 orphons, because counts were too low. HLA typing was unavailable for some donors at each locus, so association tests used only the typed subset. In a later analysis, several top co-occurrence clusters were reported to appear linked to parvovirus B19, influenza, CMV and Epstein-Barr virus. The only immune exposure information available for the cohort was CMV serostatus. Strong co-occurrence of HLA alleles, especially DR and DQ, made assigning TCR associations to individual alleles difficult. A later analysis associated 15,000 to 20,000 TCR beta sequences with specific HLA alleles at a false discovery rate of 0.05. In an earlier analysis of 587 of the donors, most TCR beta V segments appeared in productive rearrangements about 87% or about 30% of the time, broadly matching IMGT annotations. Three of the identified cytomegalovirus-associated TCR beta chains were confirmed in vitro to be specific for cytomegalovirus antigens. Compared with the roughly 700-donor mean, donors in an Asian-associated ancestry cluster had fewer N-insertions in productive TCRs, according to a later genetic analysis. A further reported finding was that TCR beta sequences accurately predicted the HLA-A and HLA-B alleles for most subjects in the first cohort. According to a later analysis, most CMV-associated TCR beta chains appeared to be HLA-restricted, and the HLA associations seemed to be driven largely by CMV exposure. A cluster of highly shared sequence variants was judged likely to represent a technical artifact of the sequencing pipeline. Across donors, most TCR sequences were observed very rarely, whereas some public TCRs were present in many individuals. In a later analysis, HLA-associated TCR beta chains showed more clonal expansion and lower generation probabilities than non-associated chains that were equally common.

The cohort was made up of roughly 670 healthy bone marrow donors. At the time of sampling, every cohort member was nominally healthy, though immune exposures that went unrecorded were likely present. The donor was CMV seronegative and belonged to the group of 352 seronegative cohort members. Every donor gave a peripheral blood sample, and the peripheral blood mononuclear cells from that sample were used for TCR beta sequencing. Genomic DNA was extracted from the blood cell samples with the Qiagen DNeasy Blood Extraction Kit. A single count supports this clone. This receptor's antigen is unknown. Base quality data are lacking; no much larger clone is found one base away. Library creation used the immunoSEQ multiplex PCR assay. The multiplex PCR relied on a mix of 60 forward primers for TCR Vbeta segments and 13 reverse primers for TCR Jbeta segments. A multiplex PCR assay on genomic DNA amplified the CDR3 region of rearranged TCR beta genes. Amplified TCR beta libraries were sequenced as 87-base-pair reads on the Illumina HiSeq System. In the original analysis: A later analysis tallied approximately 87 million unique TCR beta chains across the 600 to 700 repertoires, and around 12 million of those chains were shared by two or more donors. A nearest-neighbor algorithm error-corrected the raw reads and collapsed the reads into unique sequences, merging closely related sequences to remove PCR and sequencing errors. Alignment of CDR3 sequences to IMGT reference sequences was used to assign V, D and J gene segments. For a sequence to be retained, at least a six-nucleotide match to both a V gene segment and a J gene segment was required. Rearrangements were classified as productive when the CDR3 lacked stop codons and remained in frame with V and J, and all other rearrangements were classified as non-productive. CDR3 was defined by IMGT convention, running from the second conserved V-encoded cysteine to the conserved J-encoded phenylalanine. Sequences without an unambiguous match to a single V gene segment were excluded from the earlier analysis of 587 of the donors. In an earlier analysis of roughly 600 of the donors, a V segment was called functional when productive rearrangements were above 56.7%, and segregating when the standard deviation between donors exceeded 5%. A statistical classification framework was built to diagnose cytomegalovirus status from the catalog of TCR beta chain sequences. A later analysis assigned V and J genes by comparing TCR nucleotide sequences with IMGT/GENE-DB human TR gene sequences. Using the TCRdist pipeline, a later analysis assigned CDR3 sequences along with most-parsimonious VDJ recombination scenarios. In a later analysis, each TCR beta chain was defined by its CDR3 amino acid sequence together with its V-gene family, and reads lacking a unique V-gene family were excluded. As a way to deal with suspected cross-contamination and a sequencing artifact, a later analysis dropped roughly 600 nucleotide sequences that were highly shared and had low generation probability. A later analysis calculated a clonal expansion index for each public chain from normalized within-repertoire ranks of inferred template counts. Generation probabilities in a later analysis came from a VDJ recombination model fitted to out-of-frame rearrangements, and those results were checked against IGoR. In a later analysis, hypergeometric tests were used to score TCR-TCR, TCR-HLA and TCR-CMV co-occurrence, with a repertoire-size bias correction applied to TCR pairs. False discovery rates were estimated in a later analysis by permuting HLA or CMV assignments 20 times. A later analysis grouped co-occurring TCRs with DBSCAN, adding TCRdist sequence similarity when clustering within HLA-allele-positive subsets. Co-occurrence clustering excluded repertoires with fewer than 30,000 or more than 120,000 public chains, plus five with anomalous nucleotide sharing. What TCRdb holds here is the immuneACCESS table cut down to in-frame rearrangements. Part of the clones is not present; checked against another copy, under half of the missing clones reflect an unresolved V gene, and the others are unexplained. Clonal size and the V and J genes are those of that table, whereas D and trimming came from the DNA. This sample lists about 160,000 clones; 70% to 80% were detected once. Together, the top ten hold about 2.2% of the sample.

From the cysteine up to the phenylalanine, the CDR3 has a length of 16 residues. Here the CDR3 DNA is all that survives: 48 bases in frame from base 1. V loses 0 bases of germline sequence and J loses 0 bases, and the interval between the two ends is 9 bases. Via the germline V gene, CDR1 is SGHRS and CDR2 YFSETQ. Sequenced input: PBMCs. This receptor was obtained from a man aged 40-55 years in good health and CMV-seronegative. The chain employs TRBV5-1 and TRBJ2-2; the D gene is unclear. Here is the DNA: TGCGCCAGCAGCTTGGGAACATCCTCGAACACCGGGGAGCTGTTTTTT. Its coded protein is CASSLGTSSNTGELFF.